Reported below is one T cell receptor beta chain. The sample comes from a study of blood T cell repertoires in COVID-19. Study information: The analysed material was cDNA or gDNA that came from T cells, B-cell-depleted T cells, or PBMCs.

TCRdb keeps only in-frame clones here, not all; method: immunoSEQ multiplex PCR. The sample contains about 41,000 clones, about 80% of which appear only once. The CDR3 is 14 residues long. In germline, CDR1 is SGHTA, CDR2 FQGNSA. The germline V and J ends were trimmed by 3 bases and 7 bases, with 13 bases remaining between them. The chain has TRBV7-2 and TRBJ2-1, with D maybe TRBD2 (7 bases). This TCR was sampled from a woman at least 80 years old with acute or convalescent COVID-19. The sequenced sample consisted of peripheral blood. CDR3 coding DNA: TGTGCCAGCAGCTTGGGGGGGGCATGGAATGAGCAGTTCTTC. It encodes CASSLGGAWNEQFF.